What follows are 27 T cell receptor beta chains derived from one specimen sequenced in a study of identical twins. One entry per CDR3 protein, called by TCRdb with MiXCR from the 5' RACE reads. The sample lists hundreds of thousands of distinct CDR3 sequences, roughly 6.2% occurring once. The sequencing sample was made of naive T cells sorted from blood. The source is a man aged 18 to 35 in good health.

The chain is built from TRBV27 and TRBJ2-7; 7 positions agree with TRBD1. From germline, CDR1 is MNHEY and CDR2 SMNVEV (reference sequence). V lost 8 bases to trimming and J lost 6 bases; unmatched junction nucleotides: 7. The CDR3 covers 12 residues. The CDR3 DNA is TGTGCCAGCCTAACAGGGGTAGGCGAGCAGTACTTC. This translates into CASLTGVGEQYF.

The V gene is TRBV5-1, the J gene TRBJ2-5, with D maybe TRBD2 (5 bases). Germline assignment: CDR1 SGHRS and CDR2 YFSETQ. Deletions cut 3 bases from V and 7 bases from J, with 16 bases between. The CDR3 totals 14 residues. The DNA for the CDR3 is TGCGCCAGCAGCTCTGGAACGCGGGTAGGGACCCAGTACTTC. Protein sequence: CASSSGTRVGTQYF.

In its sample, this clonotype was seen a few times. V usage is TRBV7-8 and J usage is TRBJ1-2; D not certain. This CDR3 has 15 amino acids. The ends were cut back, 5 bases at V and 7 bases at J, with 20 bases in the middle. Germline values: CDR1 SGHVS, CDR2 FQNEAQ. The CDR3 spells CASSIRAPTRSGYTF. In DNA, the CDR3 is TGTGCCAGCAGCATAAGGGCTCCCACCAGGTCTGGCTACACCTTC.

This clonotype has more than one count but fewer than ten. The V call is TRBV6-5, the J call TRBJ2-2; D not certain. The CDR3 covers 15 residues. V lost 1 base and J 1 base, leaving 7 bases between the germline ends. Germline values: CDR1 MNHEY, CDR2 SVGAGI. CDR3 region: CASSYFAENTGELFF. For the CDR3, the DNA is TGTGCCAGCAGTTACTTCGCGGAGAACACCGGGGAGCTGTTTTTT.

This clonotype has at least ten counts. The gene calls are TRBV25-1 and TRBJ2-2, with 8 bases that match TRBD2. J lost 7 bases, V lost 3 bases, and 4 bases had no gene match. This CDR3 comprises 14 residues. Germline V lookup: CDR1 MGHDK, CDR2 SYGVNS. CDR3 sequence: CASSETSASGELFF. Written as DNA, the CDR3 is TGTGCCAGCAGTGAGACTAGCGCGAGCGGGGAGCTGTTTTTT.

J is TRBJ2-1 and V is TRBV5-5; unclear D gene. V lost 0 bases to trimming and J lost 5 bases, with 12 bases between them. The germline CDR1 and CDR2 sequences are SGHKS and YYEKEE (reference sequence). This CDR3 has 15 amino acids. CDR3 amino acids: CASSLAPDRDNEQFF. The CDR3 DNA sequence: TGTGCCAGCAGCTTGGCGCCGGACCGAGACAATGAGCAGTTCTTC.

V usage is TRBV7-3 and J usage is TRBJ2-1; 14 positions match TRBD2. Germline V gene data show CDR1 as SGHTA and CDR2 as FQGTGA. The V segment lost 5 bases and the J segment 6 bases; nucleotides outside the gene matches: 15. The CDR3 is 19 amino acids. The CDR3 nucleotides are TGTGCCAGCAGCCCGGGACTAGCGGGAGAAATTGGGGTTGGCAATGAGCAGTTCTTC. Its protein product is CASSPGLAGEIGVGNEQFF.

The chain joins TRBV7-2 to TRBJ1-1; D is ambiguous. CDR1 is SGHTA, CDR2 FQGNSA, per germline. The CDR3 contains 15 residues. V was pared by 0 bases and J by 7 bases, with 15 bases between. The CDR3 loop reads CASSLAPVGGFEAFF. DNA of the CDR3: TGTGCCAGCAGCTTAGCGCCTGTAGGAGGGTTTGAAGCTTTCTTT.

This clonotype was observed many times. The rearrangement uses TRBV9 and TRBJ1-1; D remains ambiguous. Germline CDR1 SGDLS, CDR2 YYNGEE. This CDR3 has 12 amino acids. The V and J ends lost 0 bases and 5 bases respectively, with 5 bases between them. The DNA for the CDR3 is TGTGCCAGCAGCGTAGGAGGGACTGAAGCTTTCTTT. This sequence encodes CASSVGGTEAFF.

This clonotype was recorded at least ten times. The J gene is TRBJ1-4, the V gene TRBV20-1; tentative D call: TRBD1 (6 bases). Per the germline V gene, CDR1 is DFQATT and CDR2 is SNEGSKA (reference sequence). This CDR3 comprises 13 residues. V lost 6 bases, J lost 7 bases, and 15 bases lay in between. The CDR3 protein is CSAPQGLAEKLFF. The CDR3 bases are TGCAGTGCACCACAGGGCCTGGCTGAAAAACTGTTTTTT.

The sample holds many counts of this clonotype. This rearrangement joins TRBV5-1 to TRBJ2-1; 7 positions agree with TRBD1. CDR3 length equals 15 residues. CDR1 and CDR2 (germline): SGHRS, YFSETQ. V lost 4 bases to trimming and J lost 4 bases; unmatched junction nucleotides: 8. CDR3: CASSSGQVGYNEQFF. CDR3 DNA sequence: TGCGCCAGCAGCAGCGGACAGGTGGGATACAATGAGCAGTTCTTC.

The sample holds many counts of this clonotype. V usage is TRBV27 and J usage is TRBJ2-7; D is tentatively TRBD1 or TRBD2 (6 bases each). The germline CDR1 and CDR2 sequences are MNHEY and SMNVEV (reference sequence). CDR3 size: 15 residues. Trimming removed 0 bases from V and 6 bases from J, with 15 bases in between. The CDR3 here is CASSLSGGPVVEQYF. CDR3 DNA: TGTGCCAGCAGTTTATCTGGGGGGCCGGTTGTCGAGCAGTACTTC.

This clonotype showed up many times. The gene calls are TRBV5-1 and TRBJ1-1; D not resolved. Trimming shortened V by 0 bases and J by 1 base, and 7 bases separated the two germline ends. The CDR3 runs 14 residues. Looked up from germline, CDR1 is SGHRS and CDR2 is YFSETQ. CDR3 in DNA: TGCGCCAGCAGCTTGGAGGGAAGGAACACTGAAGCTTTCTTT. It codes for CASSLEGRNTEAFF. Supplemented by reference TRBV5-1 and TRBJ1-1, the full variable domain reads KAGVTQTPRYLIKTRGQQVTLSCSPISGHRSVSWYQQTPGQGLQFLFEYFSETQRNKGNFPGRFSGRQFSNSRSEMNVSTLELGDSALYLCASSLEGRNTEAFFGQGTRLTVV.

This clonotype was observed many times. Written as DNA, the CDR3 is TGTGCCAGCAGTCCCGGGACTAGCCTGTACGAGCAGTACTTC. It translates to CASSPGTSLYEQYF. The chain links TRBV12-3 or TRBV12-4 to TRBJ2-7; 9 nucleotides align to TRBD2. V shed 5 bases and J 4 bases; nucleotides not matched to a gene: 6. The CDR3 is 14 amino acids.

The table lists this clonotype with many counts. This rearrangement joins TRBV10-2 to TRBJ1-6, with TRBD1 matching over 7 bases. This CDR3 spans 14 amino acids. V lost 2 bases and J lost 11; bases outside the gene matches: 6. Germline V gives CDR1 WSHSY, CDR2 SAAADI. CDR3 sequence reads: CASSEQAGGTPLHF. CDR3 nucleotides: TGCGCCAGCAGTGAGCAGGCAGGGGGAACACCCCTCCACTTT.

In its sample, this clonotype was seen many times. The chain is built from TRBV27 and TRBJ2-1, with D perhaps TRBD1 or TRBD2 (6 bases each). Trimming removed 6 bases from V and 9 bases from J, with 18 bases in between. This CDR3 spans 14 amino acids. CDR1 MNHEY and CDR2 SMNVEV come from the germline V gene (reference sequence). The CDR3 DNA is TGTGCCAGCAGAGTAAGGAGGGGGTTGGGTGAGCAGTTCTTC. It yields the protein CASRVRRGLGEQFF.

The chain joins TRBV20-1 to TRBJ2-1; 11 bases match TRBD2. This CDR3 is 15 amino acids long. Germline CDR1 is DFQATT and CDR2 is SNEGSKA (reference sequence). V gave up 5 bases and J gave up 8 bases; unmatched junction bases: 11. The CDR3 sequence is CSAGPRLAGRDEQFF. CDR3 DNA: TGCAGTGCTGGGCCGCGACTAGCGGGGAGAGATGAGCAGTTCTTC.

A few counts support this clonotype. V gene TRBV6-5 combines with J gene TRBJ2-7; unclear D gene. Germline values: CDR1 MNHEY, CDR2 SVGAGI. V was pared by 0 bases and J by 2 bases, with 8 bases between. The CDR3 totals 14 residues. This CDR3 is CASSYSGTPYEQYV. CDR3 in DNA: TGTGCCAGCAGTTACTCTGGAACCCCCTACGAGCAGTACGTC.

Only a few counts were recorded for this clonotype. The chain has TRBV7-9 and TRBJ2-7; TRBD1 matches 9 bases. Germline V gene lookup returns CDR1 SEHNR and CDR2 FQNEAQ (reference sequence). With V trimmed by 3 bases and J by 7 bases, 7 bases remained unmatched. The CDR3 sequence is 14 residues long. The chain's CDR3 is CASSFPSTGGEQYV. CDR3 nucleotides: TGTGCCAGCAGCTTCCCCTCGACAGGGGGAGAGCAGTACGTC.

CDR3 in DNA: TGCGCCAGCAGCCAAGATCCGGGGCGCTCTAGCACAGATACGCAGTATTTT. It codes for CASSQDPGRSSTDTQYF. This chain connects TRBV4-3 to TRBJ2-3; D may correspond to TRBD1 or TRBD2 (5 bases each). The CDR3 is made up of 17 amino acids. V lost 0 bases to trimming and J lost 0 bases, with 13 bases between them. CDR1 LGHNA and CDR2 YSLEER come from the germline V gene.

The CDR3 DNA follows: TGTGCCAGCGTCGACAATGAGCAGTTCTTC. Translation: CASVDNEQFF. The chain joins TRBV2 to TRBJ2-1; D remains ambiguous. There are 10 residues in the CDR3. The germline V gene encodes CDR1 SNHLY and CDR2 FYNNEI. With 8 bases removed from V and 5 bases from J, the gap between germline ends came to 4 bases.

This clonotype has a count of ten or more. This chain uses TRBV10-3 with TRBJ2-3; D could derive from TRBD1 or TRBD2 (6 bases each). The germline V gene has CDR1 ENHRY and CDR2 SYGVKD. With 0 bases removed from V and 4 bases from J, the gap between germline ends came to 17 bases. This CDR3 spans 17 amino acids. The CDR3 DNA reads as TGTGCCATCAGTGAGTCTAGGGGGGTGGCCACGCCAGATACGCAGTATTTT. Translation: CAISESRGVATPDTQYF.

This clonotype was counted many times. The chain uses TRBV11-1 and TRBJ2-7, with 9 bases lining up with TRBD1. Germline trimming cut 1 base from V and 0 bases from J; bases unmatched to any gene: 10. The CDR3 length is 18 residues. CDR1 SGHAT and CDR2 FQDESV come from the germline V gene (reference sequence). The CDR3, as DNA: TGTGCCAGCAGCTTAGTTCGGGACAGGGCGGGATCCTCCTACGAGCAGTACTTC. Amino acid sequence: CASSLVRDRAGSSYEQYF.

This clonotype came up a few times. This chain connects TRBV20-1 to TRBJ1-2; D is ambiguous. V was pared by 3 bases and J by 4 bases, with 12 bases between. The CDR3 is 13 amino acids. From germline, CDR1 is DFQATT and CDR2 SNEGSKA (reference sequence). CDR3 sequence reads: CSASGPGAYGYTF. CDR3 DNA: TGCAGTGCTAGTGGTCCCGGAGCCTATGGCTACACCTTC.

The gene calls are TRBV18 and TRBJ2-3, with D possibly matching TRBD2 (7 bases). The CDR3 runs 17 residues. Trimming took off 6 bases at V and 1 base at J, with 20 bases between the two ends. In germline, CDR1 is KGHSH, CDR2 LQKENI. CDR3 nucleotide sequence: TGTGCCAGCTCTCTAGGGGGGGCCGGATCGGGCACAGATACGCAGTATTTT. Residues: CASSLGGAGSGTDTQYF.

V and J are TRBV29-1 and TRBJ1-1; D not certain. The CDR3 consists of 11 residues. Trimming left V 7 bases short and J 6 bases short, with 12 bases between. CDR1 and CDR2 (germline): SQVTM, ANQGSEA. CDR3 in amino acids: CSGLEGSEAFF. The CDR3 nucleotides read TGCAGCGGGCTTGAAGGGTCTGAAGCTTTCTTT.

The V gene is TRBV6-5, the J gene TRBJ2-2; unclear D gene. Germline CDR1 and CDR2: MNHEY and SVGAGI. The CDR3 contains 18 residues. The V end lost 3 bases, the J end lost 4 bases, and 21 bases lay between the germline ends. CDR3 loop: CASSYSGATRALTGELFF. CDR3 sequence (DNA): TGTGCCAGCAGTTATTCTGGCGCAACCAGAGCTCTCACCGGGGAGCTGTTTTTT.